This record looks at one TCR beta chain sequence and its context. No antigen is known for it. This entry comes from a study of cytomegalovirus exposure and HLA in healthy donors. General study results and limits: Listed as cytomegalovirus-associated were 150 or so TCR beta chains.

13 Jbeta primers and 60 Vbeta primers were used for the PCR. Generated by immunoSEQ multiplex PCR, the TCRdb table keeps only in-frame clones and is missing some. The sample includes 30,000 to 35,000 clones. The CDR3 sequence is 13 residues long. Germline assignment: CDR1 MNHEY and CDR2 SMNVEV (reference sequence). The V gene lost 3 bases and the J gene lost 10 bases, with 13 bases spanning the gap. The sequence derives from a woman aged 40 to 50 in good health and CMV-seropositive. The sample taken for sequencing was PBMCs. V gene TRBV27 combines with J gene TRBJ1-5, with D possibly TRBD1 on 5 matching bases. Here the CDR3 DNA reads TGTGCCAGCAGTTTGGGGCCCACTTTACCCCAGCATTTT. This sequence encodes CASSLGPTLPQHF.